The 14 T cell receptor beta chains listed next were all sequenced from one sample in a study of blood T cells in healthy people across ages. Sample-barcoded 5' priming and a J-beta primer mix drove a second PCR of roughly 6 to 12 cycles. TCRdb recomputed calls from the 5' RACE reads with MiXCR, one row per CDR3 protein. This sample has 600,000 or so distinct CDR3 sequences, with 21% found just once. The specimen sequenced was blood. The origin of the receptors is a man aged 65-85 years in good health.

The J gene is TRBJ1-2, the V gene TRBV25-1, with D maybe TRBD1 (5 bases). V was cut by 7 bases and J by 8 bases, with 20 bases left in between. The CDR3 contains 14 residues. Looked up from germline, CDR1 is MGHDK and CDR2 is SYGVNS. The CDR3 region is CASIQSGAQSGYTF. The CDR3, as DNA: TGTGCCAGCATTCAATCCGGGGCCCAAAGCGGCTACACCTTC.

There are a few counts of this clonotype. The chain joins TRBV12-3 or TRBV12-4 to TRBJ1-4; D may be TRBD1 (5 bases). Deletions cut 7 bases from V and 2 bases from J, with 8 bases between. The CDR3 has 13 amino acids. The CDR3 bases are TGTGCCAGCACTTACAGGACTAATGAAAAACTGTTTTTT. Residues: CASTYRTNEKLFF.

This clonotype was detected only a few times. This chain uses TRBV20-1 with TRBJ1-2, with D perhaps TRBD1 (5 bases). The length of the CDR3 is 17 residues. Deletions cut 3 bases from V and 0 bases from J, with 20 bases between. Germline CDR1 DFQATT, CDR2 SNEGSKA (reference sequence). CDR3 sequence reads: CSARAGTADISNYGYTF. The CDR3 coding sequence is TGCAGTGCTAGGGCAGGGACGGCGGACATCTCTAACTATGGCTACACCTTC.

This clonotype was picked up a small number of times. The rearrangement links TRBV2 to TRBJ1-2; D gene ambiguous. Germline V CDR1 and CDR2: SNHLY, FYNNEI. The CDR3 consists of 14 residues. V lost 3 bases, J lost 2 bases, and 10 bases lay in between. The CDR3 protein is CASSERGSNYGYTF. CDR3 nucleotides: TGTGCCAGCAGTGAGCGAGGTTCGAACTATGGCTACACCTTC.

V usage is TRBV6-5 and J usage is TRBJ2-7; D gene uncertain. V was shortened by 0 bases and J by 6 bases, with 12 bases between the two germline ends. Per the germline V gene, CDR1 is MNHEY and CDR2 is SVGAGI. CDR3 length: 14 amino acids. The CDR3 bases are TGTGCCAGCAGTTACTCGGTTGTGCGGCTCGAGCAGTACTTC. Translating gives CASSYSVVRLEQYF.

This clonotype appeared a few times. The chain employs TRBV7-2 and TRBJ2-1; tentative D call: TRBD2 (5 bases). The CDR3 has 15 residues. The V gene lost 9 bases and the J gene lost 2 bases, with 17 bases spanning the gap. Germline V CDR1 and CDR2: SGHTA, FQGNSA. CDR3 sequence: CASVEWSRAYNEQFF. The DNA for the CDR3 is TGTGCCAGTGTTGAGTGGTCGAGGGCCTACAATGAGCAGTTCTTC.

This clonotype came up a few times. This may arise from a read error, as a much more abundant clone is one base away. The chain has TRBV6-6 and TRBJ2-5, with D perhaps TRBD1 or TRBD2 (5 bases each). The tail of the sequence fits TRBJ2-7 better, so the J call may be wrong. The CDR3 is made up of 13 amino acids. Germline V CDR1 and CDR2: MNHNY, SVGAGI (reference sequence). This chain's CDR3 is CASSGDRAYEQYF. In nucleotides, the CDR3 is TGTGCCAGCAGTGGGGACCGAGCCTACGAGCAGTACTTC.

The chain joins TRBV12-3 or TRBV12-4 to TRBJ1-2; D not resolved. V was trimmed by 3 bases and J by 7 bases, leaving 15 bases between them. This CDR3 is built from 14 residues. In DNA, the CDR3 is TGTGCCAGCAGTTTTGTCGGTCTGAGTGGTGGCTACACCTTC. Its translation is CASSFVGLSGGYTF.

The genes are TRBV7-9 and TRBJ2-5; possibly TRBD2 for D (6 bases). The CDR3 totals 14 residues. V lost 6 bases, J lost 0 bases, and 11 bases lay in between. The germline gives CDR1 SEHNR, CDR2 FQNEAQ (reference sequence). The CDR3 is CASSRRLDQETQYF. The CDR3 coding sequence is TGTGCCAGCAGTCGCCGACTAGACCAAGAGACCCAGTACTTC.

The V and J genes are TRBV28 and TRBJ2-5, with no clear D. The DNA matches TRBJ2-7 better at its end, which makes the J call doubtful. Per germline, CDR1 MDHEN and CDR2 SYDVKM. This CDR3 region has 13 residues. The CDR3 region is CASESAVAYEQYF. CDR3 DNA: TGTGCCAGCGAGTCAGCAGTGGCGTACGAGCAGTACTTC.

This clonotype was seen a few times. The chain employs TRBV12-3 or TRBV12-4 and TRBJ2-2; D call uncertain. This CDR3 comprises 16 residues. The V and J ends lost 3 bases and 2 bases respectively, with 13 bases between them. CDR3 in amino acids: CASSFPSPSNTGELFF. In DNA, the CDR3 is TGTGCCAGCAGTTTCCCGTCCCCCTCAAACACCGGGGAGCTGTTTTTT.

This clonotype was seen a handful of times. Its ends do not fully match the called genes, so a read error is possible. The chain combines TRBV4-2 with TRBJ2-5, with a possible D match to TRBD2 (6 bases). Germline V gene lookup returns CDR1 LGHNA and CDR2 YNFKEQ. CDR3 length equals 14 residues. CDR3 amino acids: CASSQRGGTAEGFF. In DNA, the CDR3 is TGTGCCAGCAGCCAAAGAGGCGGGACCGCCGAAGGGTTCTTC.

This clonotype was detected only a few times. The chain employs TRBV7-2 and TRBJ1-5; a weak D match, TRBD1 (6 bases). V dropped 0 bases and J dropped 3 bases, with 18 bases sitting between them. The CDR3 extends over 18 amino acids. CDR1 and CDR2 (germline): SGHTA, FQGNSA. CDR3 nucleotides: TGTGCCAGCAGCTTAGCTCCACTCTACAGGGATGCCAATCAGCCCCAGCATTTT. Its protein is CASSLAPLYRDANQPQHF.

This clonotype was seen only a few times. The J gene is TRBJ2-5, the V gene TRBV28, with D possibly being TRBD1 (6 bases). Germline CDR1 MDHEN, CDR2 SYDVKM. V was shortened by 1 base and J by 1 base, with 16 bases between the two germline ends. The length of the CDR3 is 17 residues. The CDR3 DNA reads TGTGCCAGCAGTTTATTAGGGGGAGTAAACCTCCAAGAGACCCAGTACTTC. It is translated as CASSLLGGVNLQETQYF.